The clone carrying this T cell receptor beta chain was seen at least ten times. What it recognizes is unknown. The record originates from a study of glioma-infiltrating T cells. Study observations and caveats: Very few CDR3 sequences were shared between tissue and blood. Above-expected tissue-blood divergence occurred in all gliomas, most in low-grade ones.

The iRepertoire nested amplicon-rescue multiplex PCR amplified TCR alpha and beta CDR3s from RNA. Input was roughly 85-400 ng of tissue mRNA or PBMC total RNA. TCRdb called the multiplex PCR reads again in MiXCR, with one record for every CDR3 protein. The data contain 110,000 or so distinct CDR3 sequences, under 30% of them singletons. V was shortened by 6 bases and J by 6 bases, with 17 bases between the two germline ends. Looked up from germline, CDR1 is MDHEN and CDR2 is SYDVKM. The length of the CDR3 is 14 residues. Sequencing was done on a sample of glioma tissue, nonneoplastic brain tissue, or PBMCs (not recorded which). This sequence joins TRBV28 and TRBJ1-2; D is ambiguous. The source is a human donor with low-grade glioma or glioblastoma, undergoing nonglioma brain surgery, or in good health (not recorded which). CDR3 sequence reads: CASRKSGVINGYTF. DNA of the CDR3: TGTGCCAGCAGAAAGAGCGGGGTAATAAATGGCTACACCTTC.